Only one count was recorded for the clone carrying this TCR beta chain. Its antigen is currently unknown. A second PCR of roughly 6 to 12 cycles used a sample-barcoded 5' primer and a J-beta primer mix. TCRdb reanalysed the 5' RACE reads using MiXCR and keeps one entry per CDR3 protein. The sample holds 1,500,000 or so distinct CDR3 sequences, roughly 64% seen once. At least 5.5 micrograms of total RNA were extracted per sample. The data stem from a study of blood T cells in healthy people across ages. Germline CDR1 reads MDHEN; CDR2 reads SYDVKM. Trimming removed 0 bases from V and 2 bases from J, with 7 bases in between. The CDR3 extends over 14 amino acids. Broader study findings: Diversity was estimated from one million T cells, and these estimates were considered underestimates.

The V and J genes are TRBV28 and TRBJ2-5; D gene unclear. The sequence derives from a young man in good health. The sequenced material came from blood. Written as DNA, the CDR3 is TGTGCCAGCAGTTTATGGGGTACGCAAGAGACCCAGTACTTC. Amino acids: CASSLWGTQETQYF.